This note documents a single T cell receptor beta chain sequence. This sample was included in a study of long-term antiretroviral therapy in people with HIV. Study as a whole: The earliest samples came about a decade before the 2015 immediate-ART recommendation.

The CDR3 runs 14 residues. Trimming removed 4 bases from V and 3 bases from J, with 10 bases in between. The germline V gene encodes CDR1 SNHLY and CDR2 FYNNEI. Participants living with HIV all received treatment in the United States. Run at survey level, the immunoSEQ assay was version v3.0. Sequenced by immunoSEQ multiplex PCR; TCRdb stores in-frame clones only, minus some. The sample gives 45,000 to 50,000 clones, about 80% of which show up once; 2.5% to 3.5% is in the top ten. The TCR comes from a woman between 18 and 29 years old with HIV. Sequenced material: unsorted PBMCs, taken 0.8 years after starting antiretroviral therapy. The chain uses TRBV2 and TRBJ1-5; D may be TRBD1 (5 bases). The CDR3 DNA sequence: TGTGCCAGCAGTGTTGCCAGGGTCAATCAGCCCCAGCATTTT. This encodes CASSVARVNQPQHF.